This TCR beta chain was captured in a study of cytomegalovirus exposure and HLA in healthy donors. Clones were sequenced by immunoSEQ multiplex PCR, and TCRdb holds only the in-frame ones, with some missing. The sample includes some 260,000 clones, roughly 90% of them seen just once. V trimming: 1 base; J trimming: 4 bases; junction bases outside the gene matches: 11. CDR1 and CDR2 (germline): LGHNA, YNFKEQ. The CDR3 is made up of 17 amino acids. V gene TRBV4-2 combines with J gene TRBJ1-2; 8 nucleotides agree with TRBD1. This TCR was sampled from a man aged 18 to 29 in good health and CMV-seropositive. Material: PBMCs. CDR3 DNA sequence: TGTGCCAGCAGCCAAGCTGCTCAGGGGGCCGTTGCCTATGGCTACACCTTC. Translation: CASSQAAQGAVAYGYTF.